Below, 27 T cell receptor beta chains from the same sample are listed, as sequenced in a study of blood T cell repertoires in COVID-19 (dated by TCRdb to 2019 to 2021). The library was made by the immunoSEQ multiplex PCR assay. The source is immuneACCESS, and TCRdb retained only in-frame sequences with V and J called. Part of the clones is not carried over; for the studies checked, unresolved V genes explain less than half of this, and the remainder is unexplained. The sample table contains about 150,000 clones; only one count was recorded for 80% of them. 0.5% to 0.65% of the sample is held by the ten biggest clonotypes. Source material: peripheral blood. The receptors originated from a man aged 55 to 70 with acute or convalescent COVID-19.

In this sample, this clone turned up a few times. V is TRBV5-4 and J is TRBJ1-2; 7 nucleotides align to TRBD1. The CDR3 is made up of 14 amino acids. The V gene's germline CDR1 is SGHNT and CDR2 YYREEE (reference sequence). The trim removed 2 bases at V and 2 bases at J, leaving 3 bases unmatched. In DNA form, the CDR3 reads TGTGCCAGCAGCTTAACAGGGGACAACTATGGCTACACCTTC. This translates into CASSLTGDNYGYTF.

V usage is TRBV4-1 and J usage is TRBJ1-2; tentatively, D is TRBD1 (6 bases). The CDR3 runs 15 residues. Trimming removed 0 bases from V and 0 bases from J, with 8 bases in between. Per germline, CDR1 MGHRA and CDR2 YSYEKL. CDR3 bases: TGCGCCAGCAGCCAAGAGTGGACAGCTAACTATGGCTACACCTTC. Translated: CASSQEWTANYGYTF.

The chain employs TRBV2 and TRBJ2-3, with 8 nucleotides matching TRBD2. V trimming: 10 bases; J trimming: 3 bases; junction bases outside the gene matches: 12. This CDR3 comprises 15 residues. Germline assignment: CDR1 SNHLY and CDR2 FYNNEI. CDR3: CATSESGSWTDTQYF. In nucleotides, the CDR3 is TGTGCCACCTCTGAAAGCGGGAGCTGGACAGATACGCAGTATTTT.

This chain connects TRBV29-1 to TRBJ1-1, with TRBD1 as a possible D gene (5 bases). This CDR3 contains 13 residues. Trimming took 0 bases from V and 9 from J, leaving 14 bases between them. Per germline, CDR1 SQVTM and CDR2 ANQGSEA. CDR3 DNA sequence: TGCAGCGTTGAAGATCCGGGGGATCGGAAAGCTTTCTTT. It encodes CSVEDPGDRKAFF.

The J gene is TRBJ2-2, the V gene TRBV19, with TRBD1 identical over 10 bases. The CDR3 runs 15 residues. Per germline, CDR1 LNHDA and CDR2 SQIVND (reference sequence). J lost 4 bases, V lost 7 bases, and 6 bases had no gene match. For the CDR3, the DNA is TGTGCCAGTATCCCCGGGACAGGGGTCACCGGGGAGCTGTTTTTT. It translates to CASIPGTGVTGELFF.

The chain is built from TRBV4-2 and TRBJ2-1; 13 bases line up with TRBD2. This CDR3 spans 15 amino acids. Germline values: CDR1 LGHNA, CDR2 YNFKEQ. V was clipped by 4 bases and J by 7 bases; unmatched bases: 4. CDR3 sequence: CASSPGLAGMNEQFF. For the CDR3, the DNA is TGTGCCAGCAGCCCGGGACTAGCGGGGATGAATGAGCAGTTCTTC.

This rearrangement joins TRBV4-2 to TRBJ2-3; 8 nucleotides agree with TRBD1. This CDR3 spans 13 amino acids. The germline gives CDR1 LGHNA, CDR2 YNFKEQ. The junction had 6 bases not matched to a gene; V was cut back by 1 base and J by 12 bases. This chain's CDR3 is CASSQGDRPYQYF. In nucleotides, the CDR3 is TGTGCCAGCAGCCAAGGGGACAGGCCCTATCAGTATTTT.

The sample holds one count of this clone. The chain has TRBV5-8 and TRBJ2-1; D might be TRBD1 (5 bases). CDR1 SGHTS and CDR2 YDEGEE come from the germline V gene. This CDR3 is 15 amino acids long. Deletions cut 4 bases from V and 1 base from J, with 12 bases between. The CDR3 bases are TGTGCCAGCAGCGTGCGACAGTCGTCCTACAATGAGCAGTTCTTC. It yields the protein CASSVRQSSYNEQFF.

The chain employs TRBV5-4 and TRBJ2-3, with 8 bases lining up with TRBD2. The V and J ends lost 6 bases and 5 bases, in that order; junction bases with no gene match: 5. The CDR3 length is 13 residues. CDR1 SGHNT and CDR2 YYREEE come from the germline V gene (reference sequence). The CDR3 coding sequence is TGTGCCAGCAATGGCGGGGGGAGAGATACGCAGTATTTT. Amino acid sequence: CASNGGGRDTQYF.

The V gene is TRBV19, the J gene TRBJ1-6, with 8 bases matching TRBD1. Trimming at V came to 4 bases and at J to 7 bases, leaving 18 bases not matched to a gene. This CDR3 is built from 19 residues. Germline V lookup: CDR1 LNHDA, CDR2 SQIVND (reference sequence). CDR3 residues: CASSRSGQGSGWRNSPLHF. In DNA, the CDR3 is TGTGCCAGTAGTAGGAGCGGACAGGGTTCGGGATGGCGGAATTCACCCCTCCACTTT.

The chain couples TRBV6-2 or TRBV6-3 to TRBJ2-1; 7 nucleotides align to TRBD2. Trimming removed 5 bases from V and 6 bases from J; junction bases left unmatched: 16. The CDR3 contains 17 residues. Germline CDR1 is MNHEY and CDR2 is SVGEGT. The CDR3 DNA reads TGTGCCAGCAGTCCACTCCCGACTAGCCTGACATCCAATGAGCAGTTCTTC. As protein: CASSPLPTSLTSNEQFF.

The V call is TRBV7-9, the J call TRBJ2-5, with 10 positions matching TRBD1. This CDR3 comprises 15 residues. Trimming cost V 4 bases and J 4 bases; bases outside gene matches: 6. The germline gives CDR1 SEHNR, CDR2 FQNEAQ (reference sequence). CDR3 nucleotide sequence: TGTGCCAGCAGCTCTGACAGGGGGCGGCGAGAGACCCAGTACTTC. Translating it yields CASSSDRGRRETQYF.

This chain connects TRBV7-6 to TRBJ1-5; 8 bases match TRBD1. The junction had 0 bases not matched to a gene; V was cut back by 2 bases and J by 0 bases. The CDR3 has 15 residues. CDR1 is SGHVS and CDR2 is FNYEAQ in the germline V gene. The CDR3 nucleotides read TGTGCCAGCAGCTTACAGGGGGCTAGCAATCAGCCCCAGCATTTT. As protein: CASSLQGASNQPQHF.

This clone was seen a handful of times. The chain employs TRBV21-1 and TRBJ1-1. TRBV21-1 is designated a pseudogene. This CDR3 region has 13 residues. For the CDR3, the DNA is TGTGCCAGCAGAGGGACTAGGAGAACTGAAGCTTTCTTT. It is translated as CASRGTRRTEAFF.

The chain links TRBV7-2 to TRBJ2-4; D may be TRBD2 (6 bases). The CDR3 is made up of 17 amino acids. Trimming removed 1 base from V and 0 bases from J, with 13 bases in between. Germline V gene data show CDR1 as SGHTA and CDR2 as FQGNSA. CDR3 loop: CASSLVSAGLAKNIQYF. CDR3 nucleotide sequence: TGTGCCAGCAGCTTAGTTTCGGCGGGGCTAGCCAAAAACATTCAGTACTTC.

V usage is TRBV10-3 and J usage is TRBJ2-7, with D possibly being TRBD1 (6 bases). Deletions cut 4 bases from V and 0 bases from J, with 10 bases between. This CDR3 contains 14 residues. From germline, CDR1 is ENHRY and CDR2 SYGVKD. As DNA, the CDR3 is TGTGCCATCAGTGTACAGGGAGCCTCCTACGAGCAGTACTTC. Its protein product is CAISVQGASYEQYF.

J is TRBJ2-3 and V is TRBV9; 7 positions agree with TRBD1. In germline, CDR1 is SGDLS, CDR2 YYNGEE. V lost 0 bases, J lost 6 bases, and 4 bases stayed unmatched. This CDR3 spans 14 amino acids. This chain's CDR3 is CASSVGQGRDTQYF. The DNA of the CDR3 is TGTGCCAGCAGCGTAGGACAGGGAAGGGATACGCAGTATTTT.

The chain has TRBV9 and TRBJ2-7, with 8 bases identical to TRBD2. This CDR3 region has 11 residues. The germline V gene encodes CDR1 SGDLS and CDR2 YYNGEE. The V and J ends lost 10 bases and 7 bases, in that order; junction bases with no gene match: 7. The CDR3 DNA sequence: TGTGCCTGCACGCTAGCGGGTGAGCAGTACTTC. Translating gives CACTLAGEQYF.

The rearrangement uses TRBV2 and TRBJ2-5; perhaps TRBD2 as D (7 bases). V shed 4 bases and J shed 1 base, with 13 bases lying between them. The length of the CDR3 is 15 residues. CDR1 is SNHLY and CDR2 is FYNNEI in the germline V gene. The CDR3: CASSAVGGPQETQYF. The CDR3 bases are TGTGCCAGCAGTGCCGTGGGGGGGCCCCAAGAGACCCAGTACTTC.

V usage is TRBV3-1 (or the pseudogene TRBV3-2) and J usage is TRBJ2-7; 9 bases fit TRBD2. CDR3 length equals 15 residues. V lost 2 bases, J lost 4 bases, and 6 bases stayed unmatched. The V gene's germline CDR1 is LGHDT and CDR2 YNNKEL (reference sequence). The CDR3 region has the DNA TGTGCCAGCAGCCAAAGCGGGGGGAGATTTTACGAGCAGTACTTC. Its translation is CASSQSGGRFYEQYF.

The chain uses TRBV11-2 and TRBJ2-7, with TRBD1 matching 10 bases. This CDR3 region has 14 residues. Germline lookup yields CDR1 SGHAT and CDR2 FQNNGV. After removal of 6 bases from V and 3 bases from J, the junction contained 5 bases not matched to a gene. Here the CDR3 DNA reads TGTGCCAGCAGAGGGAGGGACAGGGGCTACGAGCAGTACTTC. This encodes CASRGRDRGYEQYF.

In this sample, this clone turned up many times. This chain connects TRBV19 to TRBJ1-1; no clear D. Between the trimmed V and J ends, which lost 1 base and 1 base, there was a span of 4 bases. Germline lookup yields CDR1 LNHDA and CDR2 SQIVND (reference sequence). There are 13 residues in the CDR3. CDR3 sequence (DNA): TGTGCCAGTAGTATAGCAGAGAACACTGAAGCTTTCTTT. Its translation is CASSIAENTEAFF.

V usage is TRBV4-1 and J usage is TRBJ1-5; TRBD1 matches 9 bases. V gave up 4 bases and J gave up 5 bases; unmatched junction bases: 3. The germline V gene encodes CDR1 MGHRA and CDR2 YSYEKL. The CDR3 has 14 amino acids. The chain's CDR3 is CASSLDRGDQPQHF. CDR3 sequence (DNA): TGCGCCAGCAGCCTGGACAGGGGTGATCAGCCCCAGCATTTT.

The chain has TRBV7-9 and TRBJ1-2; 8 nucleotides agree with TRBD1. V gave up 5 bases and J gave up 0 bases; unmatched junction bases: 8. This CDR3 is built from 16 residues. CDR1 and CDR2 (germline): SEHNR, FQNEAQ (reference sequence). The CDR3: CASSQSGGQANYGYTF. In DNA, the CDR3 is TGTGCCAGCAGCCAATCGGGGGGACAGGCTAACTATGGCTACACCTTC.

The V call is TRBV2, the J call TRBJ2-2; D may be TRBD1 (5 bases). Germline V gene lookup returns CDR1 SNHLY and CDR2 FYNNEI. There are 16 residues in the CDR3. Trimming took 7 bases from V and 5 from J, leaving 20 bases between them. CDR3 residues: CASTLGQGERTGELFF. The CDR3 nucleotides read TGTGCCAGCACCCTCGGGCAGGGCGAGAGGACCGGGGAGCTGTTTTTT.

The gene calls are TRBV10-3 and TRBJ2-7; TRBD2 agrees at 13 bases. CDR3 size: 16 residues. CDR1 is ENHRY and CDR2 is SYGVKD in the germline V gene. The V and J ends lost 4 bases and 2 bases, in that order; junction bases with no gene match: 5. The CDR3 spells CAISGTSGSVTYEQYF. The CDR3 DNA reads as TGTGCCATCAGTGGGACTAGCGGGAGTGTAACCTACGAGCAGTACTTC.

This clone was seen more than once but under ten times. The CDR3 region is CASSFEVGASGNTGELFF. DNA for the CDR3: TGTGCCAGCAGCTTTGAGGTCGGGGCTAGCGGGAACACCGGGGAGCTGTTTTTT. The genes are TRBV7-2 and TRBJ2-2; 7 bases match TRBD2. The CDR3 is made up of 18 amino acids. V lost 3 bases and J lost 1; bases outside the gene matches: 11. CDR1 and CDR2 from the germline V gene are SGHTA and FQGNSA.